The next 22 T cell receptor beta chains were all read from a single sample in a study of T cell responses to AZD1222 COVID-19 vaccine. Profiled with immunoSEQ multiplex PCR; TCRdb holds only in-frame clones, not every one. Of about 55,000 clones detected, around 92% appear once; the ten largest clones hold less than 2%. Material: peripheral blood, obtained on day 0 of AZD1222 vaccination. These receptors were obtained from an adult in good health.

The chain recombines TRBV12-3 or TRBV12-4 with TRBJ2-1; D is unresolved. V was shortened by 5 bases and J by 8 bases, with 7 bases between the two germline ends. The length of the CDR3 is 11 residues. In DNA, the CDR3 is TGTGCCAGCAGTAAACCCGATGAGCAGTTCTTC. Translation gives CASSKPDEQFF.

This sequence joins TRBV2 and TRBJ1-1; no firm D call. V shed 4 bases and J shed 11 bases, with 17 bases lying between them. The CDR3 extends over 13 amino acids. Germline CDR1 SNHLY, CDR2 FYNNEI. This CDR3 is CASSVRGGPSAFF. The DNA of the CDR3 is TGTGCCAGCAGTGTTCGCGGAGGCCCCTCGGCTTTCTTT. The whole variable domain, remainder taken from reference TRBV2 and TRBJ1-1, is EPEVTQTPSHQVTQMGQEVILRCVPISNHLYFYWYRQILGQKVEFLVSFYNNEISEKSEIFDDQFSVERPDGSNFTLKIRSTKLEDSAMYFCASSVRGGPSAFFGQGTRLTVV.

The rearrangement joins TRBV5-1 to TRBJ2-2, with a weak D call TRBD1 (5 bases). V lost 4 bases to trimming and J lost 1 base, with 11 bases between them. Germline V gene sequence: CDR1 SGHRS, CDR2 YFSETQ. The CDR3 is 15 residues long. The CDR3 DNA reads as TGCGCCAGCAGCCTCCTGGGGCAGAACACCGGGGAGCTGTTTTTT. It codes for CASSLLGQNTGELFF.

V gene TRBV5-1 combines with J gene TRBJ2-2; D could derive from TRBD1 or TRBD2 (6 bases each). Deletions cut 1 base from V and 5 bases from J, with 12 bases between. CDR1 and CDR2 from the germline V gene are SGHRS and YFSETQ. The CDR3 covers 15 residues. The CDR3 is CASSLRGQSTGELFF. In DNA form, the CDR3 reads TGCGCCAGCAGCTTGCGGGGGCAGTCGACCGGGGAGCTGTTTTTT.

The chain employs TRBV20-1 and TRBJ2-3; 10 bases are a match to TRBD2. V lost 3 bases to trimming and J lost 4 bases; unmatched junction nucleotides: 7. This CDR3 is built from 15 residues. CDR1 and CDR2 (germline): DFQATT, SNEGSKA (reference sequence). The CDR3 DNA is TGCAGTGCTAGTGCCCTAGCGGGAGCCCCAGATACGCAGTATTTT. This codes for CSASALAGAPDTQYF.

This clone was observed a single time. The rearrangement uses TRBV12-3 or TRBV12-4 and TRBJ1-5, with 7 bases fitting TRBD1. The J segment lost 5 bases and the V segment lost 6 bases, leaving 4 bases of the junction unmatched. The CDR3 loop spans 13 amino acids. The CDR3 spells CASRDTGDQPQHF. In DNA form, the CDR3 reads TGTGCCAGCAGGGACACAGGGGATCAGCCCCAGCATTTT.

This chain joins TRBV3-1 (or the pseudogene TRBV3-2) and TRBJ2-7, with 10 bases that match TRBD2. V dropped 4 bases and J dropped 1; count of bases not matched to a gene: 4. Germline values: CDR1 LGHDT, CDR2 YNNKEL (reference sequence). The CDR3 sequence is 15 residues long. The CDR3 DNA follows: TGTGCCAGCAGCCTGGGACTAGCGCGATCCTACGAGCAGTACTTC. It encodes CASSLGLARSYEQYF.

CDR3 sequence reads: CASSEGLAVQETQYF. As DNA, the CDR3 is TGCGCCAGCAGTGAGGGACTAGCGGTTCAAGAGACCCAGTACTTC. The genes are TRBV10-1 and TRBJ2-5; 10 bases are shared with TRBD2. CDR1 WNHNN and CDR2 SYGVQD come from the germline V gene (reference sequence). The CDR3 is 15 amino acids. V lost 2 bases, J lost 2 bases, and 2 bases stayed unmatched.

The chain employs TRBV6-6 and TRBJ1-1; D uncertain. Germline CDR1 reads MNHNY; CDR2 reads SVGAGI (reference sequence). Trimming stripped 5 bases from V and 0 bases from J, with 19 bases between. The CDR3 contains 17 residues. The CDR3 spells CASSPYSSPYMNTEAFF. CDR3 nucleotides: TGTGCCAGCAGTCCTTATTCGAGCCCTTACATGAACACTGAAGCTTTCTTT.

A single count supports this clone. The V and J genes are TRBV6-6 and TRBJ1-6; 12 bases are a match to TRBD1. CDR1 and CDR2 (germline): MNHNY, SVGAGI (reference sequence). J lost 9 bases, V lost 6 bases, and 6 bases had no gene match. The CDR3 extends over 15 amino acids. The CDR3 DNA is TGTGCCAGCAGACAGGGACAGGGGGCCTCTTCACCCCTCCACTTT. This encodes CASRQGQGASSPLHF.

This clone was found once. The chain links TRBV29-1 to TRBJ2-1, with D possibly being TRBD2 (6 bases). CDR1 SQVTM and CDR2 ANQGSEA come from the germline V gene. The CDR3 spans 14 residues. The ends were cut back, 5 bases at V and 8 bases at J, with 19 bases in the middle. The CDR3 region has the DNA TGCAGCGTTCGGGACTCGTCCCCCTTCCATGAGCAGTTCTTC. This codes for CSVRDSSPFHEQFF.

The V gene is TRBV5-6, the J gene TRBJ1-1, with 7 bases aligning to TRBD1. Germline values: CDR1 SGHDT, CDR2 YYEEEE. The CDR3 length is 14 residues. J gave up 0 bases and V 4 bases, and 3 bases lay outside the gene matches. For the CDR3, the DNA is TGTGCCAGCAGCGCGGGACAGATGAACACTGAAGCTTTCTTT. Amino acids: CASSAGQMNTEAFF.

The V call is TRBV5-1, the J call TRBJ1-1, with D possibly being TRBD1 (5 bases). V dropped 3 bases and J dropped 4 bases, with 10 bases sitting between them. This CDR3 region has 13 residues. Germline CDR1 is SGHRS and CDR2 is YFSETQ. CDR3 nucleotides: TGCGCCAGCAGCTCCCAGGGAGGCACTGAAGCTTTCTTT. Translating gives CASSSQGGTEAFF.

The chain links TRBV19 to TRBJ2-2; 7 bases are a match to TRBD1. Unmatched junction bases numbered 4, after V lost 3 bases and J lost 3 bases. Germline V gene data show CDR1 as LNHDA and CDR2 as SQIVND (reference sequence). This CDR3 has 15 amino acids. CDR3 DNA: TGTGCCAGTAGTATCACAGGGGTCCACACCGGGGAGCTGTTTTTT. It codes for CASSITGVHTGELFF.

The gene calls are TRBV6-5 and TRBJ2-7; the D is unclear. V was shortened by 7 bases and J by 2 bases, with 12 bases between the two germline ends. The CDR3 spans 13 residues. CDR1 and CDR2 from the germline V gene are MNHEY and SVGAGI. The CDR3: CASTGGTTYEQYF. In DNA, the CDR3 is TGTGCCAGCACGGGTGGAACAACCTACGAGCAGTACTTC.

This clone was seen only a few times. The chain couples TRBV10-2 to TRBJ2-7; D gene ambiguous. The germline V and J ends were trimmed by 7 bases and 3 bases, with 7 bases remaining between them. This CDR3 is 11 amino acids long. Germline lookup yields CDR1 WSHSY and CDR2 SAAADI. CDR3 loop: CASTGGYEQYF. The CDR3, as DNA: TGCGCCAGCACAGGCGGCTACGAGCAGTACTTC.

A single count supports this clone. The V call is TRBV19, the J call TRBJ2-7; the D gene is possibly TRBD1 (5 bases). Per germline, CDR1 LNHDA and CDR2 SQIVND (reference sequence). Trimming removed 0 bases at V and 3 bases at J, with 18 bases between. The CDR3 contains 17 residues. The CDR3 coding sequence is TGTGCCAGTAGTATAGATCTCTCAGGGTCCGTGGGCTACGAGCAGTACTTC. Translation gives CASSIDLSGSVGYEQYF.

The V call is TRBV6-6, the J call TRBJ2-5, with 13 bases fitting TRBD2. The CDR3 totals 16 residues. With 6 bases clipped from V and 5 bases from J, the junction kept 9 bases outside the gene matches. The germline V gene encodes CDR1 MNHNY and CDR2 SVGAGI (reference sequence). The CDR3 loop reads CASSGLAGAAWETQYF. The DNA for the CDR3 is TGTGCCAGCAGCGGACTAGCGGGAGCCGCCTGGGAGACCCAGTACTTC.

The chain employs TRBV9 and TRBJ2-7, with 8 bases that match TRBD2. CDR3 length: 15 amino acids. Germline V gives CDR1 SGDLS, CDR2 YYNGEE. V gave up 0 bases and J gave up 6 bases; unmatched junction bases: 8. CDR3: CASSVAGGPMGEQYF. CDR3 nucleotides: TGTGCCAGCAGCGTAGCGGGAGGGCCTATGGGCGAGCAGTACTTC.

The CDR3, as DNA: TGTGCCAGCTCGATCGACAGGGCCTCCTACAATGAGCAGTTCTTC. Translation gives CASSIDRASYNEQFF. The chain employs TRBV27 and TRBJ2-1; 7 positions agree with TRBD1. V dropped 8 bases and J dropped 0; count of bases not matched to a gene: 7. The CDR3 spans 15 residues. Germline CDR1 is MNHEY and CDR2 is SMNVEV (reference sequence).

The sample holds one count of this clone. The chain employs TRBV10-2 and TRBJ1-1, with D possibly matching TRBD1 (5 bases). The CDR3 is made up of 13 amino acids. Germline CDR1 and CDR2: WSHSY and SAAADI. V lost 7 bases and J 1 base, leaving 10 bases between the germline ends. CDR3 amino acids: CASNRGENTEAFF. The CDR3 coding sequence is TGCGCCAGCAACCGGGGGGAGAACACTGAAGCTTTCTTT.

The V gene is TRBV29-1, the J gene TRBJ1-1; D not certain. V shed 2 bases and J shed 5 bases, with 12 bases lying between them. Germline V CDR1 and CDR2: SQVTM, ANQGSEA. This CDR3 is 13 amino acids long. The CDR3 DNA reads TGCAGCGTTGAAACGGCCACTGGGACTGAAGCTTTCTTT. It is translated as CSVETATGTEAFF.